Detailed here is one T cell receptor beta chain. As yet, its antigen is unknown. V lost 1 base, J lost 6 bases, and 14 bases lay in between. The CDR3 covers 15 residues. Germline CDR1 LGHNA, CDR2 YSLEER. A universal primer site and UMIs were added as TCR cDNA was made by 5'RACE template switching. TCRdb itself ran the 5' RACE reads through MiXCR, one entry per CDR3 protein. The sample yields some 240,000 distinct CDR3 sequences, under 3.5% seen once. The sample belongs to a study of T cells after yellow fever vaccination. Study results and limitations: In post-booster samples, most primary-vaccination clones reappeared (approximately 97% CD4, roughly 89% CD8).

The chain is built from TRBV4-3 and TRBJ2-3, with TRBD1 as a possible D gene (6 bases). The sequence derives from a man younger than 35 who received the YFV17D yellow fever vaccine. The sequencing here drew on CD4+ T cells sorted from PBMCs, taken 10 days after the yellow fever booster vaccination. For the CDR3, the DNA is TGCGCCAGCAGCCAAGGGTACTTACAGGGCGATACGCAGTATTTT. The encoded protein is CASSQGYLQGDTQYF.